A single sample is the source of the 2 T cell receptor beta chains below, sequenced in a study of OX40 agonist ivuxolimab in advanced cancers. Using immunoSEQ multiplex PCR, the repertoire was profiled, and TCRdb retains in-frame clones only, with some absent. The top ten clones hold roughly 10% of a sample with some 10,000 clones, roughly 80% of them seen once. The sequenced sample was CD4+ or CD8+ T cells sorted from blood, obtained in a trial of the OX40 agonist ivuxolimab. Receptor source: an adult with an advanced solid tumor such as melanoma, head and neck, liver or kidney cancer.

The chain couples TRBV27 to TRBJ2-7; D unclear. Germline loops: CDR1 MNHEY, CDR2 SMNVEV (reference sequence). V was shortened by 4 bases and J by 5 bases, with 15 bases between the two germline ends. The CDR3 covers 14 residues. The CDR3: CASSSTFGVDEQYF. CDR3 nucleotides: TGTGCCAGCAGTTCCACCTTTGGGGTGGACGAGCAGTACTTC.

The chain combines TRBV19 with TRBJ2-4; D may match TRBD1 or TRBD2 (5 bases each). V lost 3 bases and J 2 bases, leaving 14 bases between the germline ends. The CDR3 is 16 amino acids. Germline CDR1 LNHDA, CDR2 SQIVND (reference sequence). This CDR3 is CASSIYRGASKNIQYF. In DNA form, the CDR3 reads TGTGCCAGTAGTATTTATCGGGGCGCCTCCAAAAACATTCAGTACTTC.